The T cell receptor (beta chain) under discussion was sequenced for a study of T cells in Graves' hyperthyroidism and ophthalmopathy (dated by TCRdb to about 2019). About the study as a whole: TCR V-J signatures able to tell the groups apart were searched for in a discovery cohort of around 95 patients, of whom under 45 had Graves' ophthalmopathy and around 56 had stable Graves' hyperthyroidism. An independent validation cohort of under 20 hyperthyroidism patients and approximately 17 patients who later progressed to ophthalmopathy tested prospective prediction of ophthalmopathy. The roughly 100 discovery patients were divided at random into training and test sets in a 7:3 ratio. In addition, the study compared T-cell repertoires in thyroid tissue and in blood from several Graves' hyperthyroidism patients. After blood sampling, hyperthyroidism patients were treated with methimazole at a starting dose of 30 mg daily, and ophthalmopathy patients were treated with high-dose intravenous methylprednisolone. The paper reports TCR Vbeta CDR3 sequencing of approximately 140 peripheral blood samples: 43 ophthalmopathy, approximately 74 hyperthyroidism and around 17 progressor patients. Points the paper makes about the study in general: Most expanded thyroid clonotypes (frequency above 0.001) were also detected in blood, a finding suggesting that blood repertoires may reflect thyroid immune responses. Sample size was not statistically predetermined, and investigators were not blinded to group allocation. In cross-validation, a model built on a 13 V-J signature told ophthalmopathy apart from stable hyperthyroidism with 87.88% sensitivity and roughly 81% specificity, and in testing the same model reached 80%/75%. In validation, the model predicted progression to ophthalmopathy with approximately 71% sensitivity and about 73% specificity, a median of 6.5 months before onset.

Stable Graves' hyperthyroidism was defined as the absence of progression to ophthalmopathy over 18 months of follow-up. Hyperthyroidism patients were aged 18 to 65 years and newly diagnosed, with disease duration of less than 2 months. Exclusion was applied to patients with uncontrolled infections, other autoimmune diseases, pregnancy or lactation. Diagnoses were based on clinical symptoms, serum thyroxine and TRAb, thyroid ultrasound and orbital computed tomography. Total RNA was extracted using Trizol reagent, and RNA quality was assessed on an Agilent 2100 Bioanalyzer. CDR1 and CDR2 are read off the germline V gene as SGHNT and YENEEA. The CDR3, cysteine through phenylalanine, is 15 amino acids long. Only the CDR3 DNA stays, 45 bases, in frame from base 1. Trimmed from V: 5 bases; trimmed from J: 1 base; junction bases lacking a gene match: 6. Amplification of TCR beta CDR3 regions was carried out from RNA transcripts. For the first round of RT-PCR on the TCR CDR3, the HTBI primer set was used together with the Qiagen OneStep RT-PCR kit. Libraries were constructed in a second round of multiplex PCR, after which size selection and purification were carried out. Libraries were sequenced paired-end with 100 bp reads on an Illumina HiSeq2000. Regarding the original processing steps: SOAPnuke was used to process the raw data, throwing out any read that contained adapters or uncalled bases, had a mean Phred below 15, or lacked an exact constant-primer or identifier match. High-quality paired reads were merged with COPE v1.2.5, and unique nucleotide sequences were defined as clonotypes. MiTCR v1.1 was used to align clonotypes to the IMGT TRBV, TRBD and TRBJ reference segments. Only V-J combinations with frequency above 0.0001, covering about 99% of repertoires, were analysed. The TCS score was defined as the ratio of F50 (clonal expansion) to E x V (chaos), calculated using BLOSUM62-based TCRdist between CDR3 peptides within each V-J. Welch's t-statistics and random forest reduced roughly 540 V-J features to 13, which were used in a naive Bayes classifier (R e1071). TCRdb ran its own pipeline on the public reads, namely fastp trimming at Q25 and MiXCR clone calling, and kept in-frame beta chains. Rows with one shared CDR3 protein collapse into an entry with the most common genes and DNA. The V and J calls were determined by TCRdb, not by the authors. The sample has under 700,000 distinct CDR3 sequences on record, under 60% of them singletons. The leading ten clones occupy 8% to 8.5% of the sample.

In regard to this clonotype: This clone's antigen is unknown. No qualities accompany the bases; no much larger clone lies one base away.

Specimen: peripheral blood or thyroid tissue (not recorded which). This sequence uses TRBV11-3 and TRBJ2-7; 9 bases in between match TRBD2. The sequence was obtained from a woman aged 18-29 years with Graves' hyperthyroidism. Donor details come from another sample of the same person, matched by shared clones. The CDR3 corresponds to CASSPTSGLSYEQYF. The nucleotide sequence is TGTGCCAGCAGCCCCACTAGCGGGTTATCCTACGAGCAGTACTTC.